This TCR beta chain was found in a study of regulatory T cells in long-lasting Graves disease. With iRepertoire HTBI primers and Arm-PCR of CDR3 regions, TCR beta libraries were built. One entry per CDR3 protein results from TCRdb running MiXCR on the multiplex PCR reads. This table has approximately 400,000 distinct CDR3 sequences, more than 13% appearing once. J gave up 4 bases and V 3 bases, and 6 bases lay outside the gene matches. The V gene's germline CDR1 is KGHDR and CDR2 SFDVKD. This CDR3 has 16 amino acids. The sample's time point: newly diagnosed GD, antithyroid drugs for less than 3 months. Making the TCR library involved RNA that had been extracted from PBMCs. The sample was also linked to a second study, of T cells in Graves' hyperthyroidism and ophthalmopathy.

The sequence derives from a woman aged 25 to 39 with Graves disease. This material consisted of peripheral blood mononuclear cells (PBMCs), taken at new diagnosis, from a patient treated with antithyroid drugs. The genes are TRBV24-1 and TRBJ2-5; the match to TRBD1 covers 11 bases. Here the CDR3 DNA reads TGTGCCACCAGTGATAGGGGACAGGGGGAAAGAGAGACCCAGTACTTC. It yields the protein CATSDRGQGERETQYF.